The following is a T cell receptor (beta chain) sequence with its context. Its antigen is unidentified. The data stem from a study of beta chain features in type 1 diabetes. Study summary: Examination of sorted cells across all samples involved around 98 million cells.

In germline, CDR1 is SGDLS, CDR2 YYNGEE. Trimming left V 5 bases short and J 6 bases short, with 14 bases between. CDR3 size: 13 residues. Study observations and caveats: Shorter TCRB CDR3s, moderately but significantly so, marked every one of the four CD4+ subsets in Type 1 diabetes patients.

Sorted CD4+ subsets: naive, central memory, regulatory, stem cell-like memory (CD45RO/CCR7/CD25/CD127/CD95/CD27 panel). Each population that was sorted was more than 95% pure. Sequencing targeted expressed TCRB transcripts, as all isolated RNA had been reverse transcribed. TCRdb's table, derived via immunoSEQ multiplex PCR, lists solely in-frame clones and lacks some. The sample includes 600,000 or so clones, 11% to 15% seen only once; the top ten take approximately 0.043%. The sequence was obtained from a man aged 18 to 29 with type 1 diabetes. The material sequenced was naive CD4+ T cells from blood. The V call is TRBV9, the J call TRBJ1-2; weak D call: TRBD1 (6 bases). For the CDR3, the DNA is TGTGCCAGCAGTGCGGACAGAGATGATGGCTACACCTTC. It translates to CASSADRDDGYTF.